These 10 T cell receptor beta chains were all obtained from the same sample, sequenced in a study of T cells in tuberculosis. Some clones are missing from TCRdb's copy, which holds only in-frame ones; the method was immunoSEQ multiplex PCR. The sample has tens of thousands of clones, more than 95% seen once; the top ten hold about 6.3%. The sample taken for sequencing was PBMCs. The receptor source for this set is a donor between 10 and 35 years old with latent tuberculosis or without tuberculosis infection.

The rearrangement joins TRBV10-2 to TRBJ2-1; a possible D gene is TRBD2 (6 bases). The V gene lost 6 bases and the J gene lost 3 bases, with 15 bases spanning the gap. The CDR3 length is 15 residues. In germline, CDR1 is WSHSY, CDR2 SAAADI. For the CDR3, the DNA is TGCGCCAGCAGCCTCTCCGCGGGGAACTACAATGAGCAGTTCTTC. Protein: CASSLSAGNYNEQFF.

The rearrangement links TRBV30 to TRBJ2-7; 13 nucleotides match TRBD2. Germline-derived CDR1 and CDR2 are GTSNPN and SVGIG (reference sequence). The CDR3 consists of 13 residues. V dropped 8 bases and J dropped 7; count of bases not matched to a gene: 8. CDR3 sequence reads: CARGTSGAGEQYF. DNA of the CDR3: TGTGCCCGGGGGACTAGCGGGGCTGGGGAGCAGTACTTC.

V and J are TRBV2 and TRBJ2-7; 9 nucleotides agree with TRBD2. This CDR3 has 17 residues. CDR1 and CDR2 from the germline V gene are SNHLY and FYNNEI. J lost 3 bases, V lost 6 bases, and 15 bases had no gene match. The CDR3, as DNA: TGTGCCAGCAGAAACGTGGTAGCGGGAGAATCTTTCTACGAGCAGTACTTC. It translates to CASRNVVAGESFYEQYF.

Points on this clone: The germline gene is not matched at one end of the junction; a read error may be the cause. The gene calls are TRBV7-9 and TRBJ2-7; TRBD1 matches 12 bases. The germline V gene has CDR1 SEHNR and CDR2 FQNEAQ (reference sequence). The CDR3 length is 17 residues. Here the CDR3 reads CASSAGQGATSSHEQYF. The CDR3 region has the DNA TGTGCCAGCAGCGCGGGACAGGGGGCCACCTCCTCCCACGAGCAGTACTTC.

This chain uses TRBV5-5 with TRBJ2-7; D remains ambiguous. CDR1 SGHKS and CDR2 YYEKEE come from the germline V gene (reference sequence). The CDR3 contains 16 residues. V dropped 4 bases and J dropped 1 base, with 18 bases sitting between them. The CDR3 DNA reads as TGTGCCAGCAGCCTAACATTGGGCACCTGGTCCTACGAGCAGTACTTC. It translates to CASSLTLGTWSYEQYF.

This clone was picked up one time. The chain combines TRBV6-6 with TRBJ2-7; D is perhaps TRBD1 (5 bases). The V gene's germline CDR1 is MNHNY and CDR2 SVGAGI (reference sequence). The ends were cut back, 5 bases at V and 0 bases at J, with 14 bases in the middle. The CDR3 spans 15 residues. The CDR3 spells CASSPKIDSSYEQYF. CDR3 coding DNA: TGTGCCAGCAGTCCAAAGATTGACAGCTCCTACGAGCAGTACTTC.

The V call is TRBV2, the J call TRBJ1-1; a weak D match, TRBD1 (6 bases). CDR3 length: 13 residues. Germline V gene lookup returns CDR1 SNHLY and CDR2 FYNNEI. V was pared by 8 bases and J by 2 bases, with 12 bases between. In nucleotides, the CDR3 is TGTGCCAGCCGAGGGACATTTAACACTGAAGCTTTCTTT. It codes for CASRGTFNTEAFF.

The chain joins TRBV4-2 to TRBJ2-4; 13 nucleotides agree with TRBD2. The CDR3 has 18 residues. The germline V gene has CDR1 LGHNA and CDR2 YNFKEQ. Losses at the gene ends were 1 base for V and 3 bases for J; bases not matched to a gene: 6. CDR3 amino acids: CASSQVGTSGANKNIQYF. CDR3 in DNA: TGTGCCAGCAGCCAAGTCGGGACTAGCGGGGCGAACAAAAACATTCAGTACTTC.

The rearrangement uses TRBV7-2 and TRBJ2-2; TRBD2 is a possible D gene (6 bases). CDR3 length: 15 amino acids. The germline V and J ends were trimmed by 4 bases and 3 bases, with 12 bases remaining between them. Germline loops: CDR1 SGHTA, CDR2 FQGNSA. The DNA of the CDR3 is TGTGCCAGCAGCTCAGGGACTCCATACACCGGGGAGCTGTTTTTT. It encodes CASSSGTPYTGELFF.

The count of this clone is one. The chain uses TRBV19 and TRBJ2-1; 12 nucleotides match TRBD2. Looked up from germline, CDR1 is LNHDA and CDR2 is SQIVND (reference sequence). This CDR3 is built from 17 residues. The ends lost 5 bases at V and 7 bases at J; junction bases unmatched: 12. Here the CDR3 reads CASSPIRLAGDVNEQFF. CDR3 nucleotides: TGTGCCAGTAGTCCCATTAGACTAGCGGGAGATGTGAATGAGCAGTTCTTC.